One and the same sample provided the 26 T cell receptor beta chains below, sequenced in a study of cytomegalovirus exposure and HLA in healthy donors. Generated by immunoSEQ multiplex PCR, the TCRdb table keeps only in-frame clones and is missing some. The sample lists roughly 49,000 clones; 94% were seen once. The sample consisted of PBMCs. These receptor sequences come from a woman younger than 30 in good health and CMV-seropositive.

The chain recombines TRBV19 with TRBJ2-7, with 10 bases identical to TRBD1. V shed 5 bases and J 2 bases; nucleotides not matched to a gene: 9. Per the germline V gene, CDR1 is LNHDA and CDR2 is SQIVND (reference sequence). The CDR3 covers 16 residues. CDR3 nucleotides: TGTGCCAGTAGTCTAATAGCGGGACAGGGGACCTACGAGCAGTACTTC. Residues: CASSLIAGQGTYEQYF.

J is TRBJ2-4 and V is TRBV10-2, with TRBD2 identical over 7 bases. Trimming removed 11 bases from V and 1 base from J; junction bases left unmatched: 5. The CDR3 consists of 13 residues. Germline CDR1 and CDR2: WSHSY and SAAADI. This CDR3 reads CAAHSGAKNIQYF. CDR3 coding DNA: TGCGCCGCCCATAGCGGGGCCAAAAACATTCAGTACTTC.

The CDR3 region is CASSLSGDTGELFF. The CDR3 DNA reads TGTGCCAGCAGCTTAAGCGGAGACACCGGGGAGCTGTTTTTT. The chain links TRBV6-4 to TRBJ2-2, with a weak D call TRBD2 (5 bases). V dropped 6 bases and J dropped 3 bases, with 11 bases sitting between them. The germline CDR1 and CDR2 sequences are MRHNA and SNTAGT. This CDR3 spans 14 amino acids.

This sequence joins TRBV29-1 and TRBJ1-2; D is perhaps TRBD1 (6 bases). With 6 bases removed from V and 2 bases from J, the gap between germline ends came to 7 bases. Per the germline V gene, CDR1 is SQVTM and CDR2 is ANQGSEA. This CDR3 contains 11 residues. The CDR3 coding sequence is TGCAGCGTGGACAGAAACTATGGCTACACCTTC. Translation gives CSVDRNYGYTF.

This clone appeared a few times. The rearrangement joins TRBV19 to TRBJ2-2; a possible D gene is TRBD2 (5 bases). The CDR3 loop spans 14 amino acids. Trimming removed 5 bases at V and 6 bases at J, with 13 bases between. The germline gives CDR1 LNHDA, CDR2 SQIVND (reference sequence). The CDR3 here is CASSLSGVAGELFF. The CDR3 DNA follows: TGTGCCAGTAGTCTTTCCGGGGTGGCCGGGGAGCTGTTTTTT.

This clone has only one observation. The chain recombines TRBV28 with TRBJ2-5; possibly TRBD2 for D (6 bases). This CDR3 comprises 19 residues. Germline loops: CDR1 MDHEN, CDR2 SYDVKM. Between the trimmed V and J ends, which lost 5 bases and 4 bases, there was a span of 29 bases. The DNA of the CDR3 is TGTGCCAGCAGTACAATTGTCTTGGGGGAGGAGGAGTTAGGAGAGACCCAGTACTTC. Amino acid sequence: CASSTIVLGEEELGETQYF.

This chain uses TRBV11-3 with TRBJ2-1; 11 positions match TRBD2. Germline lookup yields CDR1 SGHNT and CDR2 YENEEA. The CDR3 runs to 15 residues. Germline trimming cut 6 bases from V and 7 bases from J; bases unmatched to any gene: 8. The CDR3 nucleotides are TGTGCCAGCAGATCTCGGACTAGCGGGCATAATGAGCAGTTCTTC. Protein product: CASRSRTSGHNEQFF.

The chain recombines TRBV27 with TRBJ2-5; 13 positions match TRBD2. The germline CDR1 and CDR2 sequences are MNHEY and SMNVEV (reference sequence). J lost 5 bases, V lost 5 bases, and 8 bases had no gene match. This CDR3 is 16 amino acids long. The CDR3 is CASSLQTSGRGETQYF. The CDR3, as DNA: TGTGCCAGCAGTCTCCAAACTAGCGGGAGGGGTGAGACCCAGTACTTC.

The rearrangement links TRBV27 to TRBJ1-1; maybe TRBD1 (5 bases). This CDR3 has 14 amino acids. Trimming removed 7 bases at V and 4 bases at J, with 16 bases between. Per germline, CDR1 MNHEY and CDR2 SMNVEV (reference sequence). CDR3 in DNA: TGTGCCAGCAATCGATACCGGGGGGGCACTGAAGCTTTCTTT. Translation gives CASNRYRGGTEAFF.

The chain joins TRBV5-1 to TRBJ2-7, with 8 positions matching TRBD1. V was clipped by 4 bases and J by 2 bases; unmatched bases: 8. The V gene's germline CDR1 is SGHRS and CDR2 YFSETQ. The CDR3 has 15 amino acids. The CDR3 DNA reads as TGCGCCAGCAGCAACGGACAGGGTCTCACCTACGAGCAGTACTTC. Its protein product is CASSNGQGLTYEQYF.

The chain links TRBV28 to TRBJ2-7, with D tentatively TRBD2 (6 bases). V was pared by 2 bases and J by 6 bases, with 8 bases between. Germline lookup yields CDR1 MDHEN and CDR2 SYDVKM. The CDR3 totals 12 residues. The chain's CDR3 is CASSLIGGEQYF. The CDR3 DNA reads as TGTGCCAGCAGTTTAATCGGGGGCGAGCAGTACTTC.

The genes are TRBV7-3 and TRBJ2-1; 9 positions agree with TRBD1. Germline CDR1 reads SGHTA; CDR2 reads FQGTGA. Losses at the gene ends were 5 bases for V and 9 bases for J; bases not matched to a gene: 8. This CDR3 contains 14 residues. The CDR3 sequence is CASSPDRGTTEQFF. The CDR3 region has the DNA TGTGCCAGCAGCCCGGACAGGGGCACAACTGAGCAGTTCTTC.

This chain uses TRBV27 with TRBJ1-5; a possible D gene is TRBD1 (6 bases). Germline CDR1 MNHEY, CDR2 SMNVEV (reference sequence). V lost 5 bases and J lost 0, with 8 bases in between. This CDR3 has 14 amino acids. The CDR3 nucleotides are TGTGCCAGCAGTCGCAGGGGTAGCAATCAGCCCCAGCATTTT. It encodes CASSRRGSNQPQHF.

This rearrangement joins TRBV27 to TRBJ1-2; 8 nucleotides agree with TRBD1. Germline V gene lookup returns CDR1 MNHEY and CDR2 SMNVEV (reference sequence). J gave up 5 bases and V 0 bases, and 5 bases lay outside the gene matches. The CDR3 contains 15 residues. DNA for the CDR3: TGTGCCAGCAGTTTATCTGCAGGGGGCCTATATGGCTACACCTTC. Protein sequence: CASSLSAGGLYGYTF.

The V call is TRBV6-6, the J call TRBJ1-2; D unresolved. The CDR3 contains 15 residues. The V end lost 5 bases, the J end lost 0 bases, and 13 bases lay between the germline ends. Germline V lookup: CDR1 MNHNY, CDR2 SVGAGI (reference sequence). DNA of the CDR3: TGTGCCAGCAGTAACACCGGGGAGTCTAACTATGGCTACACCTTC. Translation gives CASSNTGESNYGYTF.

The chain couples TRBV28 to TRBJ2-1; D is undetermined. Trimming shortened V by 1 base and J by 8 bases, and 12 bases separated the two germline ends. This CDR3 region has 14 residues. Germline values: CDR1 MDHEN, CDR2 SYDVKM. The CDR3 region has the DNA TGTGCCAGCAGTTTATTTACCGGTTCGGATGAGCAGTTCTTC. Protein: CASSLFTGSDEQFF.

This CDR3 reads CASSYPTAYEQYF. DNA of the CDR3: TGTGCCAGCAGCTACCCTACAGCCTACGAGCAGTACTTC. The chain carries TRBV7-2 and TRBJ2-7; no reliable D call. The V gene's germline CDR1 is SGHTA and CDR2 FQGNSA. V gave up 4 bases and J gave up 2 bases, with 9 bases separating them. The CDR3 extends over 13 amino acids.

V and J are TRBV10-1 and TRBJ1-1; D uncertain. The CDR3 totals 13 residues. Germline CDR1 and CDR2: WNHNN and SYGVQD (reference sequence). Trimming cost V 6 bases and J 0 bases, with 8 bases left between them. The CDR3 nucleotides are TGCGCCAGCAGCGTAAATCTGAACACTGAAGCTTTCTTT. It encodes CASSVNLNTEAFF.

The chain has TRBV28 and TRBJ1-1; D gene ambiguous. This CDR3 comprises 16 residues. The germline CDR1 and CDR2 sequences are MDHEN and SYDVKM. V gave up 3 bases and J gave up 8 bases, with 22 bases separating them. The CDR3 coding sequence is TGTGCCAGCAGTTTTCGGTCTCCACCGCATAGCCCCGAAGCTTTCTTT. Translating gives CASSFRSPPHSPEAFF. Full variable domain (rest looked up from reference TRBV28 and TRBJ1-1): DVKVTQSSRYLVKRTGEKVFLECVQDMDHENMFWYRQDPGLGLRLIYFSYDVKMKEKGDIPEGYSVSREKKERFSLILESASTNQTSMYLCASSFRSPPHSPEAFFGQGTRLTVV.

J is TRBJ2-1 and V is TRBV30; TRBD2 agrees at 10 bases. V dropped 0 bases and J dropped 5; count of bases not matched to a gene: 4. Germline loops: CDR1 GTSNPN, CDR2 SVGIG (reference sequence). CDR3 length: 15 residues. For the CDR3, the DNA is TGTGCCTGGAGTGTAGGGACTAGCGTGAACAATGAGCAGTTCTTC. This translates into CAWSVGTSVNNEQFF.

The V and J genes are TRBV6-4 and TRBJ2-1; TRBD2 aligns across 13 bases. The CDR3 is 15 amino acids. V shed 2 bases, J shed 5 bases, and the junction held 0 bases outside the gene matches. Germline lookup yields CDR1 MRHNA and CDR2 SNTAGT. DNA of the CDR3: TGTGCCAGCAGTGACGGACTAGCGGGAGACAATGAGCAGTTCTTC. As protein: CASSDGLAGDNEQFF.

This chain connects TRBV28 to TRBJ2-5; 7 positions agree with TRBD1. The CDR3 is 15 amino acids. Germline V gene lookup returns CDR1 MDHEN and CDR2 SYDVKM. V lost 6 bases and J lost 1; bases outside the gene matches: 8. CDR3 coding DNA: TGTGCCAGCAGCCATACCTGGGACAGCCAAGAGACCCAGTACTTC. This codes for CASSHTWDSQETQYF.

The V and J genes are TRBV10-2 and TRBJ1-4, with D maybe TRBD1 (6 bases). CDR3 length: 13 amino acids. CDR1 and CDR2 (germline): WSHSY, SAAADI. Trimming removed 8 bases at V and 5 bases at J, with 12 bases between. CDR3 bases: TGCGCCAGCGGGGGCCCTGCGAATGAAAAACTGTTTTTT. Protein sequence: CASGGPANEKLFF.

With respect to this clone: Sequence at one end of the junction differs from germline and may be a read error. The chain carries TRBV19 and TRBJ1-2; D perhaps matches TRBD1 (6 bases). The CDR3 spans 15 residues. Germline V gene lookup returns CDR1 LNHDA and CDR2 SQIVND (reference sequence). In nucleotides, the CDR3 is TGTGCCAGTAGTATACCGGGACACCCTAACTACGGCTACACCTTC. Protein product: CASSIPGHPNYGYTF.

This chain joins TRBV11-2 and TRBJ1-1; D call uncertain. Per germline, CDR1 SGHAT and CDR2 FQNNGV. CDR3 size: 13 residues. Trimming took 1 base from V and 1 from J, leaving 4 bases between them. CDR3 nucleotide sequence: TGTGCCAGCAGCTTAGGTAAGAACACTGAAGCTTTCTTT. Protein: CASSLGKNTEAFF.

This chain connects TRBV11-2 to TRBJ1-1, with 7 positions matching TRBD1. Trimming took 5 bases from V and 0 from J; bases not matched to a gene: 15. Germline lookup yields CDR1 SGHAT and CDR2 FQNNGV. This CDR3 contains 18 residues. CDR3 in DNA: TGTGCCAGCAGCCGCCGAGTGGTCCCAGGGGGGATGAACACTGAAGCTTTCTTT. Translating gives CASSRRVVPGGMNTEAFF.